These 22 T cell receptor beta chains came from one sample sequenced in a study of blood T cell repertoires in COVID-19. Here immunoSEQ multiplex PCR was the method, and the copy in TCRdb shows in-frame clones only, minus some. In the table there are just over 350,000 clones, roughly 84% of which are singletons. Sequencing used PBMCs or T cells enriched from blood (not recorded which). These receptors were collected from a woman in her 30s who had recovered from COVID-19.

This rearrangement joins TRBV5-1 to TRBJ2-3; a weak D match, TRBD2 (5 bases). The CDR3 consists of 14 residues. CDR1 is SGHRS and CDR2 is YFSETQ in the germline V gene. Trimming left V 0 bases short and J 2 bases short, with 7 bases between. CDR3: CASSLADYTDTQYF. The CDR3 DNA reads TGCGCCAGCAGCTTGGCCGACTACACAGATACGCAGTATTTT.

CDR3 sequence (DNA): TGTGCCTGGAGTGAACTCACCGGGGAGCTGTTTTTT. This translates into CAWSELTGELFF. J is TRBJ2-2 and V is TRBV30; unclear D gene. This CDR3 is built from 12 residues. Germline assignment: CDR1 GTSNPN and CDR2 SVGIG (reference sequence). V was shortened by 1 base and J by 4 bases, with 4 bases between the two germline ends.

J is TRBJ1-5 and V is TRBV7-8; D perhaps matches TRBD1 (5 bases). V was cut by 1 base and J by 10 bases, with 11 bases left in between. CDR1 SGHVS and CDR2 FQNEAQ come from the germline V gene. The CDR3 loop spans 13 amino acids. CDR3 loop: CASSLGGPGPQHF. The DNA of the CDR3 is TGTGCCAGCAGCTTAGGGGGCCCGGGTCCCCAGCATTTT.

This chain links TRBV28 with TRBJ1-6; TRBD1 might be the D (6 bases). Trimming took off 6 bases at V and 10 bases at J, with 16 bases between the two ends. Germline lookup yields CDR1 MDHEN and CDR2 SYDVKM. The CDR3 loop spans 14 amino acids. The CDR3 region is CASRPGNRVSPLHF. The DNA of the CDR3 is TGTGCCAGCAGACCCGGGAACAGGGTGTCACCCCTCCACTTT.

This clone was observed once. As DNA, the CDR3 is TGTGCCTGGAGTACAGGGGGGAATTCACCCCTCCACTTT. It specifies CAWSTGGNSPLHF. The chain combines TRBV30 with TRBJ1-6, with 8 nucleotides matching TRBD1. J was trimmed by 7 bases and V by 2 bases; bases with no gene match: 1. The CDR3 is 13 residues long. Germline CDR1 GTSNPN, CDR2 SVGIG (reference sequence).

The V call is TRBV11-2, the J call TRBJ1-2; no clear D. This CDR3 has 13 residues. The germline V gene encodes CDR1 SGHAT and CDR2 FQNNGV. The V end was cut by 8 bases, the J end by 4 bases, with 14 bases between. The DNA for the CDR3 is TGTGCCAGCGGCTCGAGGGTTTCCTATGGCTACACCTTC. This encodes CASGSRVSYGYTF.

The rearrangement joins TRBV6-1 to TRBJ2-3, with a possible D match to TRBD2 (6 bases). V was clipped by 2 bases and J by 1 base, with 7 bases between them. The CDR3 has 14 amino acids. Looked up from germline, CDR1 is MNHNS and CDR2 is SASEGT. The CDR3 nucleotides read TGTGCCAGCAGTGAACCTAGCGGCACAGATACGCAGTATTTT. Translating it yields CASSEPSGTDTQYF.

This chain joins TRBV11-2 and TRBJ2-1; 13 bases are shared with TRBD2. This CDR3 is 15 amino acids long. Germline CDR1 reads SGHAT; CDR2 reads FQNNGV. V was pared by 5 bases and J by 10 bases, with 8 bases of the junction left unmatched. CDR3 in amino acids: CASSLRTSGREEQFF. CDR3 nucleotides: TGTGCCAGCAGCCTCCGGACTAGCGGGAGAGAAGAGCAGTTCTTC. Looking up the rest from reference TRBV11-2 and TRBJ2-1 gives the full variable domain: EAGVAQSPRYKIIEKRQSVAFWCNPISGHATLYWYQQILGQGPKLLIQFQNNGVVDDSQLPKDRFSAERLKGVDSTLKIQPAKLEDSAVYLCASSLRTSGREEQFFGPGTRLTVL.

The genes are TRBV2 and TRBJ1-2, with D hard to call. The CDR3 covers 12 residues. Germline CDR1 reads SNHLY; CDR2 reads FYNNEI. V lost 4 bases, J lost 8 bases, and 11 bases lay in between. The CDR3 DNA reads TGTGCCAGCAGTGTGATGGGAGACGGCTACACCTTC. Translated, it gives CASSVMGDGYTF.

The rearrangement uses TRBV7-9 and TRBJ1-2; D is unresolved. Looked up from germline, CDR1 is SEHNR and CDR2 is FQNEAQ (reference sequence). The V and J ends lost 5 bases and 1 base respectively, with 5 bases between them. The CDR3 has 12 amino acids. As DNA, the CDR3 is TGTGCCAGCAGCCCTGTTAACTATGGCTACACCTTC. It translates to CASSPVNYGYTF.

In DNA, the CDR3 is TGCAGCGTGGGTAGTCTAGCCAACGGGGGCAATGAGCAGTTCTTC. Its translation: CSVGSLANGGNEQFF. This chain connects TRBV29-1 to TRBJ2-1; tentatively, D is TRBD2 (6 bases). CDR3 length equals 15 residues. Germline V lookup: CDR1 SQVTM, CDR2 ANQGSEA. Trimming cost V 6 bases and J 6 bases, with 21 bases left between them.

The rearrangement joins TRBV29-1 to TRBJ1-1, with D perhaps matching TRBD1 (5 bases). The V end lost 6 bases, the J end lost 3 bases, and 14 bases lay between the germline ends. Germline V CDR1 and CDR2: SQVTM, ANQGSEA. The length of the CDR3 is 13 residues. The CDR3 DNA reads TGCAGCGTCGCCCAGGGCCTACACACTGAAGCTTTCTTT. The encoded protein is CSVAQGLHTEAFF. Variable domain in full (rest from reference TRBV29-1 and TRBJ1-1): SAVISQKPSRDICQRGTSLTIQCQVDSQVTMMFWYRQQPGQSLTLIATANQGSEATYESGFVIDKFPISRPNLTFSTLTVSNMSPEDSSIYLCSVAQGLHTEAFFGQGTRLTVV.

V is TRBV2 and J is TRBJ1-2; 7 bases are a match to TRBD1. The CDR3 sequence is 15 residues long. Losses at the gene ends were 7 bases for V and 8 bases for J; bases not matched to a gene: 16. The germline gives CDR1 SNHLY, CDR2 FYNNEI. CDR3 sequence reads: CASTWTGTQPWGYTF. The CDR3 nucleotides read TGTGCCAGCACCTGGACAGGAACCCAACCCTGGGGCTACACCTTC.

This chain uses TRBV15 with TRBJ2-1; tentatively, D is TRBD2 (5 bases). The germline CDR1 and CDR2 sequences are LNHNV and YYDKDF (reference sequence). Trimming pared 1 base from V and 3 bases from J, leaving 13 bases between. This CDR3 has 16 amino acids. The CDR3 protein is CATSRGRGANYNEQFF. The CDR3 nucleotides read TGTGCCACCAGCAGAGGTCGGGGAGCGAACTACAATGAGCAGTTCTTC.

The V and J genes are TRBV27 and TRBJ2-7; D uncertain. The V end lost 4 bases, the J end lost 7 bases, and 14 bases lay between the germline ends. Germline V gene sequence: CDR1 MNHEY, CDR2 SMNVEV (reference sequence). CDR3 length equals 13 residues. CDR3: CASSSVPRSEQYF. The CDR3 DNA reads as TGTGCCAGCAGTTCTGTTCCCCGGAGTGAGCAGTACTTC.

The genes are TRBV10-3 and TRBJ2-5; the D gene is possibly TRBD2 (6 bases). In germline, CDR1 is ENHRY, CDR2 SYGVKD. CDR3 length: 16 amino acids. V was clipped by 6 bases and J by 2 bases, with 19 bases between them. Here the CDR3 DNA reads TGTGCCATCAGCGAGGGCGGGATTAACGGACAAGAGACCCAGTACTTC. Translating it yields CAISEGGINGQETQYF.

The genes are TRBV28 and TRBJ1-4, with 9 bases that match TRBD1. V lost 4 bases to trimming and J lost 5 bases; unmatched junction nucleotides: 2. The CDR3 is 14 amino acids. The germline V gene encodes CDR1 MDHEN and CDR2 SYDVKM. The CDR3 region has the DNA TGTGCCAGCAGTTATGGACAGGGGAATGAAAAACTGTTTTTT. The encoded protein is CASSYGQGNEKLFF.

The V and J genes are TRBV5-8 and TRBJ1-5; D remains ambiguous. V shed 4 bases and J shed 3 bases, with 8 bases lying between them. The CDR3 consists of 13 residues. Per germline, CDR1 SGHTS and CDR2 YDEGEE. This chain's CDR3 is CASSDDTNQPQHF. CDR3 coding DNA: TGTGCCAGCAGCGACGACACCAATCAGCCCCAGCATTTT.

The J gene is TRBJ2-7, the V gene TRBV21-1; the D call TRBD1 from the table was never checked on the DNA. TRBV21-1 is a pseudogene locus. The CDR3 is made up of 15 amino acids. The CDR3 region has the DNA TGTGCCAGCCCAGCCCGAGACAGGGGGCTTTACGAGCAGTACTTC. Its translation is CASPARDRGLYEQYF.

This clone was seen just once. This chain joins TRBV19 and TRBJ2-5; the D gene is possibly TRBD2 (7 bases). CDR1 and CDR2 from the germline V gene are LNHDA and SQIVND (reference sequence). This CDR3 is built from 13 residues. The V and J ends lost 3 bases and 4 bases respectively, with 9 bases between them. The CDR3 sequence: CASSIGGPETQYF. In DNA form, the CDR3 reads TGTGCCAGTAGTATCGGGGGGCCAGAGACCCAGTACTTC.

The V and J genes are TRBV5-1 and TRBJ2-7, with TRBD1 matching 7 bases. With 2 bases clipped from V and 3 bases from J, the junction kept 8 bases outside the gene matches. This CDR3 has 15 amino acids. Germline V gene lookup returns CDR1 SGHRS and CDR2 YFSETQ. The CDR3 DNA sequence: TGCGCCAGCAGCTTACAGGGGCGGGTAGACTACGAGCAGTACTTC. Translation gives CASSLQGRVDYEQYF.

The CDR3 loop is CAIRSGNSESKNIQYF. The CDR3 DNA reads TGTGCCATCAGGTCCGGGAACTCGGAGTCCAAAAACATTCAGTACTTC. The chain recombines TRBV10-3 with TRBJ2-4, with D maybe TRBD2 (5 bases). CDR1 is ENHRY and CDR2 is SYGVKD in the germline V gene. The CDR3 has 16 residues. The V end lost 6 bases, the J end lost 2 bases, and 17 bases lay between the germline ends.